Presented here are 13 T cell receptor beta chains from one specimen sequenced in a study of cytomegalovirus exposure and HLA in healthy donors. A multiplex PCR was run with 60 Vbeta primers and 13 Jbeta primers. Here immunoSEQ multiplex PCR was the method, and the copy in TCRdb shows in-frame clones only, minus some. Found here are 100,000 to 150,000 clones, about 74% of them singletons; the top ten hold approximately 5%. Sequenced material: PBMCs. The origin of the receptors is a woman in her forties or fifties in good health and CMV-seropositive.

V and J are TRBV2 and TRBJ2-2, with 9 bases lining up with TRBD1. Trimming at V came to 6 bases and at J to 6 bases, leaving 11 bases not matched to a gene. CDR3 length: 16 residues. Germline assignment: CDR1 SNHLY and CDR2 FYNNEI. The CDR3 is CASSLDRGKWSGELFF. The CDR3 nucleotides are TGTGCCAGCAGCCTAGACAGGGGGAAATGGTCCGGGGAGCTGTTTTTT. The full variable domain, with the rest looked up from reference TRBV2 and TRBJ2-2, is EPEVTQTPSHQVTQMGQEVILRCVPISNHLYFYWYRQILGQKVEFLVSFYNNEISEKSEIFDDQFSVERPDGSNFTLKIRSTKLEDSAMYFCASSLDRGKWSGELFFGEGSRLTVL.

V gene TRBV5-4 combines with J gene TRBJ1-1; possible D gene TRBD1, 5 bases. V shed 4 bases and J shed 1 base, with 17 bases lying between them. This CDR3 contains 16 residues. Germline V gene data show CDR1 as SGHNT and CDR2 as YYREEE (reference sequence). CDR3 sequence (DNA): TGTGCCAGCAGCCCCGGGGGTTTGAAAACGAACACTGAAGCTTTCTTT. Translation gives CASSPGGLKTNTEAFF.

The rearrangement uses TRBV9 and TRBJ1-6, with TRBD1 matching 9 bases. From germline, CDR1 is SGDLS and CDR2 YYNGEE. The CDR3 extends over 15 amino acids. V lost 3 bases to trimming and J lost 13 bases; unmatched junction nucleotides: 11. Written as DNA, the CDR3 is TGTGCCAGCAGCGGGACCGGGACAGGGAAAGATCCCCTCCACTTT. It codes for CASSGTGTGKDPLHF.

Of note for this clone: A read error is possible here, since a much larger clone lies one base away. The CDR3: CASSLGGEQPQHF. CDR3 DNA: TGTGCCAGCAGCTTGGGGGGGGAACAGCCCCAGCATTTT. This rearrangement joins TRBV5-4 to TRBJ1-5, with a possible D match to TRBD1 (5 bases). The germline V gene encodes CDR1 SGHNT and CDR2 YYREEE (reference sequence). Trimming stripped 0 bases from V and 7 bases from J, with 8 bases between. CDR3 length: 13 residues.

The chain joins TRBV7-2 to TRBJ2-5, with 9 bases that match TRBD2. V lost 8 bases and J lost 4; bases outside the gene matches: 5. The CDR3 is 13 residues long. The germline V gene has CDR1 SGHTA and CDR2 FQGNSA. The CDR3 DNA is TGTGCCAGCGCAGCGGGGGGTCGAGAGACCCAGTACTTC. This encodes CASAAGGRETQYF.

The chain uses TRBV11-3 and TRBJ1-1; weak D call: TRBD1 (5 bases). V lost 5 bases, J lost 3 bases, and 10 bases lay in between. This CDR3 is built from 13 residues. Germline assignment: CDR1 SGHNT and CDR2 YENEEA. This chain's CDR3 is CASSPGGDTEAFF. The CDR3 region has the DNA TGTGCCAGCAGCCCCGGGGGTGACACTGAAGCTTTCTTT.

V is TRBV27 and J is TRBJ1-6; TRBD1 matches 9 bases. With 4 bases clipped from V and 4 bases from J, the junction kept 5 bases outside the gene matches. The CDR3 runs to 16 residues. The germline gives CDR1 MNHEY, CDR2 SMNVEV (reference sequence). The CDR3 DNA is TGTGCCAGCAGTTCTGGACAGGGGCAATATAATTCACCCCTCCACTTT. This sequence encodes CASSSGQGQYNSPLHF.

The J gene is TRBJ2-1, the V gene TRBV7-9; D remains ambiguous. V lost 4 bases to trimming and J lost 8 bases, with 15 bases between them. The CDR3 consists of 14 residues. CDR1 and CDR2 (germline): SEHNR, FQNEAQ (reference sequence). CDR3 sequence: CASSSTSVVHEQFF. CDR3 nucleotides: TGTGCCAGCAGCTCAACCTCGGTAGTACATGAGCAGTTCTTC.

The rearrangement links TRBV7-9 to TRBJ1-1; D may be TRBD1 (5 bases). This CDR3 is 15 amino acids long. V was cut by 2 bases and J by 1 base, with 11 bases left in between. Per germline, CDR1 SEHNR and CDR2 FQNEAQ (reference sequence). The CDR3 region has the DNA TGTGCCAGCAGCTTACGCGGGGGAGAGAACACTGAAGCTTTCTTT. It encodes CASSLRGGENTEAFF. The variable domain in full, with the rest retrieved from reference TRBV7-9 and TRBJ1-1, is DTGVSQNPRHKITKRGQNVTFRCDPISEHNRLYWYRQTLGQGPEFLTYFQNEAQLEKSRLLSDRFSAERPKGSFSTLEIQRTEQGDSAMYLCASSLRGGENTEAFFGQGTRLTVV.

The J gene is TRBJ2-5, the V gene TRBV30, with 7 nucleotides matching TRBD2. Germline CDR1 GTSNPN, CDR2 SVGIG (reference sequence). The CDR3 has 15 amino acids. Trimming cost V 3 bases and J 4 bases; bases outside gene matches: 11. The CDR3 loop is CAWSLDGTIVETQYF. The CDR3 DNA follows: TGTGCCTGGAGCCTCGATGGGACTATCGTAGAGACCCAGTACTTC.

The chain joins TRBV18 to TRBJ2-7; 9 bases agree with TRBD1. Germline V gene data show CDR1 as KGHSH and CDR2 as LQKENI. The CDR3 is made up of 17 amino acids. The V and J ends lost 4 bases and 2 bases, in that order; junction bases with no gene match: 12. CDR3 region: CASSLVADRGLTYEQYF. The CDR3, as DNA: TGTGCCAGCTCACTGGTCGCGGACAGGGGCCTCACCTACGAGCAGTACTTC.

In this sample, this clone turned up once. V usage is TRBV6-6 and J usage is TRBJ2-2, with 13 nucleotides matching TRBD2. The CDR3 contains 13 residues. CDR1 and CDR2 (germline): MNHNY, SVGAGI (reference sequence). V shed 9 bases and J 9 bases; nucleotides not matched to a gene: 4. The CDR3 nucleotides are TGTGCCAGTCGGACTAGCGGGGGTAGGGAGCTGTTTTTT. Amino acids: CASRTSGGRELFF.

The rearrangement joins TRBV30 to TRBJ1-1; no clear D. This CDR3 comprises 14 residues. Germline assignment: CDR1 GTSNPN and CDR2 SVGIG (reference sequence). V was clipped by 3 bases and J by 1 base, with 12 bases between them. In DNA form, the CDR3 reads TGTGCCTGGAGGGCGGACGGGGAGAACACTGAAGCTTTCTTT. As protein: CAWRADGENTEAFF.